This T cell receptor beta chain was captured in a study of T cell repertoires in cytomegalovirus infection. Study summary: An indication of both CMV infection and matching HLA type came from public TCR beta signatures.

The trim removed 5 bases at V and 4 bases at J, leaving 11 bases unmatched. CDR1 is SEHNR and CDR2 is FQNEAQ in the germline V gene (reference sequence). The CDR3 is 16 amino acids. This clonotype was recorded a few times. TCRdb recomputed calls from the reads with MiXCR, one row per CDR3 protein. The sample holds about 240,000 distinct CDR3 sequences, 5% to 8.5% seen once. The TCR comes from a human donor in good health (CMV status not recorded). Some clones in this sample may be carry-over from other donors' samples. The rearrangement joins TRBV7-9 to TRBJ2-1; 7 bases line up with TRBD1. The sequenced sample was PBMCs. The CDR3 sequence: CASSERQGPSYNEQFF. The CDR3 DNA reads as TGTGCCAGCAGCGAAAGACAGGGACCGTCTTACAATGAGCAGTTCTTC.